This T cell receptor (beta chain) was observed in a study of OX40 agonist ivuxolimab in advanced cancers. Whole-study findings and limits: At 0.1-3.0 mg/kg, partial responders had clonal expansion among the lowest observed.

Points on this clone: Its cognate antigen is unknown.

This CDR3 spans 15 amino acids. V dropped 2 bases and J dropped 0 bases, with 14 bases sitting between them. The germline gives CDR1 SQVTM, CDR2 ANQGSEA. TCRdb's copy holds only in-frame clones and misses some; the assay was immunoSEQ multiplex PCR. The table has about 85,000 clones, about 86% seen once. The V gene is TRBV29-1, the J gene TRBJ2-7; D is possibly TRBD1 or TRBD2 (5 bases each). The clonotype comes from an adult with an advanced solid tumor such as melanoma, head and neck, liver or kidney cancer. This sample comprised CD4+ or CD8+ T cells sorted from blood, obtained in a trial of the OX40 agonist ivuxolimab. The CDR3 DNA follows: TGCAGCGTTGAAACCCCACGGGGCTTCTCCTACGAGCAGTACTTC. Translation: CSVETPRGFSYEQYF.